One sample yielded the 25 T cell receptor beta chains listed below, sequenced in a study of early T cells in non-severe SARS-CoV-2 infection. TCRdb analysed the 5' RACE reads with MiXCR anew, one entry per CDR3 protein. The sample shows fewer than 80,000 distinct CDR3 sequences, approximately 4.6% of them seen only once. The sample consisted of whole blood, taken at baseline. The source of these receptors is an adult who was a healthcare worker with PCR-confirmed SARS-CoV-2 infection or an uninfected control (not recorded which). The donor label of this sample is uncertain.

This rearrangement joins TRBV5-1 to TRBJ1-5; 8 bases line up with TRBD1. CDR1 is SGHRS and CDR2 is YFSETQ in the germline V gene. This CDR3 comprises 14 residues. Trimming took 3 bases from V and 8 from J; bases not matched to a gene: 7. The CDR3 DNA sequence: TGCGCCAGCAGCTCAACCCCGGGACAGGAGCCCCAGCATTTT. As protein: CASSSTPGQEPQHF.

The chain carries TRBV7-9 and TRBJ1-4; D not resolved. V was clipped by 4 bases and J by 6 bases, with 9 bases between them. CDR1 is SEHNR and CDR2 is FQNEAQ in the germline V gene (reference sequence). The CDR3 loop spans 13 amino acids. The DNA of the CDR3 is TGTGCCAGCAGCTCCTTCTGGGATGAAAAACTGTTTTTT. Amino acids: CASSSFWDEKLFF.

This clonotype came up a few times. V and J are TRBV4-1 and TRBJ2-1; a weak D match, TRBD1 (5 bases). The V and J ends lost 5 bases and 5 bases respectively, with 7 bases between them. In germline, CDR1 is MGHRA, CDR2 YSYEKL. This CDR3 region has 12 residues. The CDR3 sequence: CASSGADNEQFF. The DNA of the CDR3 is TGCGCCAGCAGCGGGGCGGACAATGAGCAGTTCTTC.

The chain combines TRBV5-1 with TRBJ1-6; 9 nucleotides match TRBD1. CDR1 is SGHRS, CDR2 YFSETQ, per germline. The CDR3 contains 17 residues. V lost 5 bases, J lost 9 bases, and 15 bases stayed unmatched. The CDR3 reads CASRPPGTGPISSPLHF. The DNA of the CDR3 is TGCGCCAGCAGGCCACCCGGGACAGGGCCTATATCTTCACCCCTCCACTTT.

This clonotype has a count of ten or more. This sequence joins TRBV7-2 and TRBJ1-1; D is unclear. Trimming removed 2 bases at V and 5 bases at J, with 21 bases between. Germline V gene sequence: CDR1 SGHTA, CDR2 FQGNSA. The CDR3 is 17 amino acids. The CDR3 DNA sequence: TGTGCCAGCAGCTTACCCCCGATGGCGAGCTCGAAAACTGAAGCTTTCTTT. Translated, it gives CASSLPPMASSKTEAFF.

This clonotype occurred many times. This rearrangement joins TRBV5-1 to TRBJ2-5; D is ambiguous. The CDR3 runs 14 residues. Germline V gene data show CDR1 as SGHRS and CDR2 as YFSETQ. V was clipped by 0 bases and J by 3 bases, with 9 bases between them. CDR3 sequence (DNA): TGCGCCAGCAGCTTGGCCGTGGCAGAAGAGACCCAGTACTTC. Translation: CASSLAVAEETQYF. The full variable domain, with the rest looked up from reference TRBV5-1 and TRBJ2-5, is KAGVTQTPRYLIKTRGQQVTLSCSPISGHRSVSWYQQTPGQGLQFLFEYFSETQRNKGNFPGRFSGRQFSNSRSEMNVSTLELGDSALYLCASSLAVAEETQYFGPGTRLLVL.

The V call is TRBV4-3, the J call TRBJ2-2; D is undetermined. The V gene lost 0 bases and the J gene lost 3 bases, with 8 bases spanning the gap. The CDR3 runs 15 residues. From germline, CDR1 is LGHNA and CDR2 YSLEER. The CDR3 loop reads CASSQEVLDTGELFF. The CDR3 DNA reads TGCGCCAGCAGCCAAGAGGTTTTGGACACCGGGGAGCTGTTTTTT.

This clonotype was observed a few times. A read error may be the cause here, since a much bigger clone is one base away. In nucleotides, the CDR3 is TGTGCCAGCAGCCGCAACGGACAGGGTGCGGATTCACCCCTCTACTTT. Amino acid sequence: CASSRNGQGADSPLYF. V and J are TRBV7-6 and TRBJ1-6; 8 nucleotides match TRBD1. This CDR3 has 16 residues. The germline gives CDR1 SGHVS, CDR2 FNYEAQ.

Relative to its sample, this clonotype is medium-sized. J is TRBJ1-1 and V is TRBV12-3 or TRBV12-4, with D possibly TRBD1 on 5 matching bases. The CDR3 loop spans 13 amino acids. The V gene lost 1 base and the J gene lost 3 bases, with 6 bases spanning the gap. The CDR3 here is CASSLGGDTEAFF. CDR3 nucleotide sequence: TGTGCCAGCAGTTTAGGAGGGGACACTGAAGCTTTCTTT.

V usage is TRBV29-1 and J usage is TRBJ2-7, with a tentative D call TRBD2 (6 bases). Trimming removed 4 bases from V and 1 base from J, with 8 bases in between. CDR1 and CDR2 from the germline V gene are SQVTM and ANQGSEA. This CDR3 comprises 12 residues. CDR3 nucleotides: TGCAGCGTTGGGGGGACTTCCTACGAGCAGTACTTC. Its translation: CSVGGTSYEQYF.

This clonotype was counted ten times or more. The rearrangement uses TRBV11-2 and TRBJ2-7; D is ambiguous. CDR1 is SGHAT and CDR2 is FQNNGV in the germline V gene. This CDR3 region has 14 residues. With 4 bases removed from V and 2 bases from J, the gap between germline ends came to 12 bases. The CDR3 spells CASSSGGRTYEQYF. The CDR3 DNA sequence: TGTGCCAGCAGCTCCGGTGGTCGAACCTACGAGCAGTACTTC.

This clonotype was seen at least ten times. This chain connects TRBV20-1 to TRBJ2-7; weak D call: TRBD1 (5 bases). CDR1 and CDR2 from the germline V gene are DFQATT and SNEGSKA (reference sequence). CDR3 length equals 14 residues. V was shortened by 1 base and J by 2 bases, with 12 bases between the two germline ends. The CDR3 loop is CSARVLDRAYEQYF. The DNA of the CDR3 is TGCAGTGCTAGAGTTCTTGACAGAGCCTACGAGCAGTACTTC.

This clonotype was found a few times. J is TRBJ1-2 and V is TRBV20-1; 9 bases match TRBD1. CDR3 size: 18 residues. V lost 2 bases, J lost 3 bases, and 16 bases stayed unmatched. Germline V lookup: CDR1 DFQATT, CDR2 SNEGSKA (reference sequence). In nucleotides, the CDR3 is TGCAGTGCTAGATCGGTACCGGGACAGGGTTCCGGGGACTATGGCTACACCTTC. Its protein is CSARSVPGQGSGDYGYTF.

There are many counts of this clonotype. The rearrangement uses TRBV7-8 and TRBJ2-1; TRBD1 might be the D (6 bases). The germline V gene has CDR1 SGHVS and CDR2 FQNEAQ. This CDR3 is 14 amino acids long. V was shortened by 2 bases and J by 6 bases, with 11 bases between the two germline ends. For the CDR3, the DNA is TGTGCCAGCAGCTTAAGGGGGAAGCGCAATGAGCAGTTCTTC. Translated, it gives CASSLRGKRNEQFF.

This chain connects TRBV5-6 to TRBJ2-3; D is unclear. This CDR3 is built from 16 residues. Germline V gene lookup returns CDR1 SGHDT and CDR2 YYEEEE. V shed 5 bases and J shed 2 bases, with 18 bases lying between them. CDR3 sequence: CASRFDRASFTDTQYF. The CDR3 DNA sequence: TGTGCCAGCAGGTTCGACCGGGCATCTTTCACAGATACGCAGTATTTT.

In this sample, this clonotype turned up many times. The chain uses TRBV12-3 or TRBV12-4 and TRBJ2-1; 7 bases are a match to TRBD1. The V segment lost 6 bases and the J segment 6 bases; nucleotides outside the gene matches: 8. The CDR3 extends over 14 amino acids. The DNA for the CDR3 is TGTGCCAGCAGACGGACAGGTAATAGCAATGAGCAGTTCTTC. Encoded protein: CASRRTGNSNEQFF.

CDR3 sequence reads: CASSFQTSRVWAFF. The CDR3 DNA reads as TGTGCCAGCAGCTTCCAGACCTCAAGGGTCTGGGCTTTCTTT. The chain employs TRBV7-9 and TRBJ1-1, with D hard to call. There are 14 residues in the CDR3. Germline CDR1 reads SEHNR; CDR2 reads FQNEAQ (reference sequence). V lost 3 bases, J lost 11 bases, and 19 bases lay in between.

This clonotype was recorded many times. The V and J genes are TRBV7-8 and TRBJ2-4; TRBD2 might be the D (5 bases). Trimming took 4 bases from V and 1 from J, leaving 5 bases between them. Germline lookup yields CDR1 SGHVS and CDR2 FQNEAQ. This CDR3 has 13 amino acids. DNA of the CDR3: TGTGCCAGCAGCTGGGAGGCCAAAAACATTCAGTACTTC. This translates into CASSWEAKNIQYF.

In its sample, this clonotype was seen many times. The CDR3 coding sequence is TGTGCCACCCACCCTACAGGGAATTACGAGCAGTACTTC. Translated, it gives CATHPTGNYEQYF. The V call is TRBV10-3, the J call TRBJ2-7; D is perhaps TRBD1 (6 bases). CDR1 ENHRY and CDR2 SYGVKD come from the germline V gene. The length of the CDR3 is 13 residues. Trimming took 10 bases from V and 4 from J, leaving 17 bases between them.

This clonotype showed up just a few times. This chain links TRBV15 with TRBJ2-1, with TRBD2 as a possible D gene (6 bases). The germline V and J ends were trimmed by 1 base and 4 bases, with 14 bases remaining between them. Germline V gene data show CDR1 as LNHNV and CDR2 as YYDKDF (reference sequence). This CDR3 contains 16 residues. The CDR3 region has the DNA TGTGCCACCAGCAGAGTACGCGGGGCGCTTTACAATGAGCAGTTCTTC. The encoded protein is CATSRVRGALYNEQFF.

The rearrangement joins TRBV10-1 to TRBJ2-2; weak D call: TRBD1 (6 bases). V was clipped by 9 bases and J by 1 base, with 12 bases between them. This CDR3 region has 14 residues. Per the germline V gene, CDR1 is WNHNN and CDR2 is SYGVQD (reference sequence). The CDR3, as DNA: TGCGCCAGTGGCGAACAGGGGAACACCGGGGAGCTGTTTTTT. Translated: CASGEQGNTGELFF.

This clonotype was recorded at least ten times. The chain employs TRBV11-2 and TRBJ1-1; unclear D gene. This CDR3 region has 14 residues. The V and J ends lost 5 bases and 5 bases respectively, with 15 bases between them. From germline, CDR1 is SGHAT and CDR2 FQNNGV. CDR3 nucleotide sequence: TGTGCCAGCAGCCCTCTGGTGCGAGGGACTGAAGCTTTCTTT. It codes for CASSPLVRGTEAFF.

Ten or more counts support this clonotype. The rearrangement joins TRBV9 to TRBJ2-3; D is undetermined. V shed 6 bases and J shed 6 bases, with 5 bases lying between them. Germline assignment: CDR1 SGDLS and CDR2 YYNGEE. CDR3 length: 10 residues. CDR3 sequence reads: CASIGDTQYF. The CDR3 coding sequence is TGTGCCAGCATAGGGGATACGCAGTATTTT.

This clonotype was observed a few times. The rearrangement uses TRBV29-1 and TRBJ2-7, with D tentatively TRBD2 (7 bases). CDR1 SQVTM and CDR2 ANQGSEA come from the germline V gene. CDR3 length equals 14 residues. Trimming left V 7 bases short and J 0 bases short, with 16 bases between. CDR3 nucleotide sequence: TGCAGCGCTGGGTTGGCGGGGGCCTCCTACGAGCAGTACTTC. Translation: CSAGLAGASYEQYF.

There are a few counts of this clonotype. The chain links TRBV20-1 to TRBJ2-3; tentative D call: TRBD2 (5 bases). The CDR3 extends over 14 amino acids. Trimming took off 6 bases at V and 3 bases at J, with 16 bases between the two ends. In germline, CDR1 is DFQATT, CDR2 SNEGSKA (reference sequence). This chain's CDR3 is CSARSLAFTDTQYF. DNA of the CDR3: TGCAGTGCAAGGAGTCTAGCCTTTACAGATACGCAGTATTTT.